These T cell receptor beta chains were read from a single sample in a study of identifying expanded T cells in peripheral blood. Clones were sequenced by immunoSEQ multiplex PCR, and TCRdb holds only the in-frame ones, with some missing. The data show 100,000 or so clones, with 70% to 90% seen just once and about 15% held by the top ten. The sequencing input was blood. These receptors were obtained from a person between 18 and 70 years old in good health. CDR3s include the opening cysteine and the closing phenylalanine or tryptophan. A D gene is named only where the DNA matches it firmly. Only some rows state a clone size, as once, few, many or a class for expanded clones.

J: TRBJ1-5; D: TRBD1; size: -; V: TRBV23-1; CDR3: CASSQPGDRRVIEYSNQPQHF; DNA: TGCGCCAGCAGTCAACCCGGGGACAGGAGGGTAATCGAGTATAGCAATCAGCCCCAGCATTTT
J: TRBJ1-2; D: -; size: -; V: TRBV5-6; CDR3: CASSLPRQDRNYGYTF; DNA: TGTGCCAGCAGCTTGCCCCGACAAGACAGGAACTATGGCTACACCTTC
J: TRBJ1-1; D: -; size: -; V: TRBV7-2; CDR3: CASSGVLAEAFF; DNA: TGTGCCAGCAGCGGTGTTTTGGCTGAAGCTTTCTTT
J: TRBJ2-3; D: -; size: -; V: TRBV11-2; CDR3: CASSSLGGAQNTDTQYF; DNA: TGTGCCAGCAGCTCGTTGGGGGGTGCACAAAACACAGATACGCAGTATTTT
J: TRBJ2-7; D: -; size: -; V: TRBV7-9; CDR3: CASRSPTGSYEQYF; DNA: TGTGCCAGCAGATCCCCCACAGGCTCCTACGAGCAGTACTTC
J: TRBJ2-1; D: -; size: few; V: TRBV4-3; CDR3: CASSQEARGRYNEQFF; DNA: TGCGCCAGCAGCCAAGAGGCCCGGGGGCGGTACAATGAGCAGTTCTTC
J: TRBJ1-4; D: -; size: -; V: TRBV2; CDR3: CASHLGFEEKLFF; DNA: TGTGCCAGCCACCTGGGGTTCGAAGAAAAACTGTTTTTT
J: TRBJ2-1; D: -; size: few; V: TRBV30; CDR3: CAWRINWEQFF; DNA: TGTGCCTGGAGAATCAACTGGGAGCAGTTCTTC
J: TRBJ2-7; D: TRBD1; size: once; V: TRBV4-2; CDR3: CASSQVGDRGEQYF; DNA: TGTGCCAGCAGCCAAGTTGGGGACAGGGGCGAGCAGTACTTC
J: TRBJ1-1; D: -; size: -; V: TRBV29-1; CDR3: CSVEMGLNTEAFF; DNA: TGCAGCGTTGAGATGGGTTTAAACACTGAAGCTTTCTTT
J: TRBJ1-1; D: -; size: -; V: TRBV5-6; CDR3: CASSNRGGARAEAFF; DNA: TGTGCCAGCAGCAATCGGGGAGGGGCGAGGGCTGAAGCTTTCTTT
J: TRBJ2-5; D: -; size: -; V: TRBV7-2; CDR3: CASSSRWKETQYF; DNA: TGTGCCAGCAGCTCGCGATGGAAAGAGACCCAGTACTTC
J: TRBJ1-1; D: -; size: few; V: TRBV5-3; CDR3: CARSSTAQISFTEAFF; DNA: TGTGCCAGAAGCTCGACAGCGCAAATATCTTTCACTGAAGCTTTCTTT
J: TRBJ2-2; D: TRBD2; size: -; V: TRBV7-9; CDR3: CASSPGLAGELNTGELFF; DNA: TGTGCCAGCAGCCCCGGGTTAGCGGGGGAACTTAACACCGGGGAGCTGTTTTTT
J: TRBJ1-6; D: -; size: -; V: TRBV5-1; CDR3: CASSQGRDSPLHF; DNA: TGCGCCAGCAGCCAAGGACGGGATTCACCCCTCCACTTT
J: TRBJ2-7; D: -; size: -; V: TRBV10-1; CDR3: CASSEYSSPGYYEQYF; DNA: TGCGCCAGCAGTGAGTACTCCTCCCCCGGTTATTACGAGCAGTACTTC
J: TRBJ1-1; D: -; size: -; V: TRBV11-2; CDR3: CASSLERGTEAFF; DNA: TGTGCCAGCAGCTTAGAAAGAGGAACTGAAGCTTTCTTT
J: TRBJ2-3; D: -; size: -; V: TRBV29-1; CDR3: CSVEGSRTDTQYF; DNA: TGCAGCGTTGAAGGTTCGCGCACAGATACGCAGTATTTT
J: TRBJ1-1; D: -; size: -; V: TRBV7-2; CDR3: CASSLMGQHTEAFF; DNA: TGTGCCAGCAGCTTGATGGGGCAACACACTGAAGCTTTCTTT
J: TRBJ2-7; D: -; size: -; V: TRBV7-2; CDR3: CASSKAGPTFRVRDEQYF; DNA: TGTGCCAGCAGCAAGGCGGGACCGACCTTTCGAGTGAGGGACGAGCAGTACTTC
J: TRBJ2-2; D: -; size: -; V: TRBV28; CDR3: CASSFWTDTGELFF; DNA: TGTGCCAGCAGTTTCTGGACAGACACCGGGGAGCTGTTTTTT
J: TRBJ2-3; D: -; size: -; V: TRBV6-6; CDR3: CASSYPTGKNTQYF; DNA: TGTGCCAGCAGTTACCCCACAGGGAAAAATACGCAGTATTTT
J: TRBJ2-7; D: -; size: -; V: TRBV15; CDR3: CATSRDLAWTETFYEQYF; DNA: TGTGCCACCAGCAGAGATTTGGCGTGGACAGAGACATTCTACGAGCAGTACTTC
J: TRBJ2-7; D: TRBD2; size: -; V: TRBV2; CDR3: CASSGSREGASYEQYF; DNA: TGTGCCAGCAGCGGAAGCAGGGAGGGTGCCTCCTACGAGCAGTACTTC
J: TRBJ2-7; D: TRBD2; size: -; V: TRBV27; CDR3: CASSPQGQRGSSYEQYF; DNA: TGTGCCAGCAGCCCTCAGGGTCAGCGGGGGAGCTCCTACGAGCAGTACTTC
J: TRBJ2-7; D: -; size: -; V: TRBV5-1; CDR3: CASGVGGTYEQYF; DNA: TGCGCCAGCGGGGTCGGGGGCACCTACGAGCAGTACTTC
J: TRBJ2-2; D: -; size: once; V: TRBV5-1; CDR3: CASRADSNTGELFF; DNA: TGCGCCAGCAGAGCGGACTCGAACACCGGGGAGCTGTTTTTT
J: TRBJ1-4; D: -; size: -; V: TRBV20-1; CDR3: CSARANEKLFF; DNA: TGCAGTGCTAGGGCGAATGAAAAACTGTTTTTT
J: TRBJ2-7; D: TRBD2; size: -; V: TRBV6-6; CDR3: CASRPLGSGGAGEQYF; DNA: TGTGCCAGCAGACCCTTGGGGAGCGGGGGGGCCGGCGAGCAGTACTTC
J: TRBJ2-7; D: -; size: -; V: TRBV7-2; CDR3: CASRAGRQSPYEQYF; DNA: TGTGCCAGCAGGGCAGGCCGACAATCACCCTACGAGCAGTACTTC
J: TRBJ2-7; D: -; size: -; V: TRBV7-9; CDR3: CASSLRGEQYF; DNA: TGTGCCAGCAGCCTTCGGGGCGAGCAGTACTTC
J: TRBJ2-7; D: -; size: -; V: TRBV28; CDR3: CASISSSSYEQYF; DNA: TGTGCCAGCATCTCTAGCTCTTCCTACGAGCAGTACTTC
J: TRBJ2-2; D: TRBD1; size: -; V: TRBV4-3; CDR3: CASSGPGTGVPNTGELFF; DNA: TGCGCCAGCAGCGGGCCCGGGACAGGCGTTCCGAACACCGGGGAGCTGTTTTTT
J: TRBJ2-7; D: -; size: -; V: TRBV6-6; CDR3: CASSYGSSSYEQYF; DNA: TGTGCCAGCAGTTACGGGTCAAGTAGCTACGAGCAGTACTTC
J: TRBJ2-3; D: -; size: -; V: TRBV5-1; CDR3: CASSAPGGSDTQYF; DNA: TGCGCCAGCAGCGCTCCGGGGGGCAGCGATACGCAGTATTTT
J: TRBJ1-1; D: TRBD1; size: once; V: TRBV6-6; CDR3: CASRPGQGFITEAFF; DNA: TGTGCCAGCAGACCCGGACAGGGGTTCATCACTGAAGCTTTCTTT
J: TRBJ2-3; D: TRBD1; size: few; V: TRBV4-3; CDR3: CASSQESTGGRQYF; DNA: TGCGCCAGCAGCCAAGAGTCCACAGGGGGCAGGCAGTATTTT
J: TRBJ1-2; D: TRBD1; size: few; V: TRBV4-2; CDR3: CASSQARGKDGSNYGYTF; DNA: TGTGCCAGCAGCCAAGCCAGGGGGAAGGACGGATCTAACTATGGCTACACCTTC
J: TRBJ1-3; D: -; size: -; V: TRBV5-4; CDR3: CASSSGRDSGNTIYF; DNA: TGTGCCAGCAGCTCCGGACGAGACTCTGGAAACACCATATATTTT
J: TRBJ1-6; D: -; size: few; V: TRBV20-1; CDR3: CSAGSPLHF; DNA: TGCAGTGCGGGCTCACCCCTCCACTTT
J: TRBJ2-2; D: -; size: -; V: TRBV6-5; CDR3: CASSYGENTGELFF; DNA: TGTGCCAGCAGTTACGGGGAGAACACCGGGGAGCTGTTTTTT
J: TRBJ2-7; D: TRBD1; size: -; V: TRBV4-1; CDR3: CASSRLLQQGYEQYF; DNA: TGCGCCAGCAGCCGCCTACTCCAACAGGGGTACGAGCAGTACTTC
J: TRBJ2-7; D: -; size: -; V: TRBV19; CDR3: CASSLSIAGTRHYEQYF; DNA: TGTGCCAGTAGCCTATCTATCGCCGGGACACGGCACTACGAGCAGTACTTC
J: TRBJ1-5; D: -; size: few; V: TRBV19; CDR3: CASSIVPPGFVNSNQPQHF; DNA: TGTGCCAGTAGTATAGTACCCCCAGGTTTCGTAAATAGCAATCAGCCCCAGCATTTT
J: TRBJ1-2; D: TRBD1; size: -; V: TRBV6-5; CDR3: CASIPTGDYGYTF; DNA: TGTGCCAGCATTCCGACAGGGGATTATGGCTACACCTTC
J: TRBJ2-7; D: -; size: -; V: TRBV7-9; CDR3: CASSLADQTEQYF; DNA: TGTGCCAGCAGCTTAGCGGACCAAACTGAGCAGTACTTC
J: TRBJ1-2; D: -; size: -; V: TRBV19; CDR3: CASSIMAYGYTF; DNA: TGTGCCAGTAGTATAATGGCGTATGGCTACACCTTC
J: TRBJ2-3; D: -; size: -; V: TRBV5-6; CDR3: CASAFMEADTQYF; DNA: TGTGCCAGCGCTTTTATGGAAGCGGATACGCAGTATTTT
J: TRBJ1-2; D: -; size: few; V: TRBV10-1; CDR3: CASRQGGYGYTF; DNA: TGCGCCAGCAGACAGGGAGGCTATGGCTACACCTTC
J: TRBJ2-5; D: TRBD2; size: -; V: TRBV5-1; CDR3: CASSLFPRGSQETQYF; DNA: TGCGCCAGCAGCTTGTTCCCGCGGGGGTCCCAAGAGACCCAGTACTTC
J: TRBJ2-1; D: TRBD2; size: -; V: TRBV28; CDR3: CASTNSGGLYNEQFF; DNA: TGTGCCAGCACCAATAGCGGGGGGCTTTACAATGAGCAGTTCTTC
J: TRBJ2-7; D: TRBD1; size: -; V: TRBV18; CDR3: CASSLGTGVPYEQYF; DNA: TGTGCCAGCTCACTGGGGACAGGAGTTCCCTACGAGCAGTACTTC
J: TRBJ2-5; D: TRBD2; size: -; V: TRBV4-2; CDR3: CASSQGGGTETQYF; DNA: TGTGCCAGCAGCCAAGGGGGAGGGACAGAGACCCAGTACTTC
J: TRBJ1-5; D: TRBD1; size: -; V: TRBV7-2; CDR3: CASSGQAFNQPQHF; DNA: TGTGCCAGCAGCGGACAGGCCTTCAATCAGCCCCAGCATTTT